Listed here are 2 T cell receptor beta chains from one sample, sequenced in a study of blood T cell repertoires in COVID-19. Repertoires were generated with immunoSEQ multiplex PCR, while TCRdb's copy carries only in-frame clones and drops some. The table includes fewer than 450,000 clones, 87% detected once. Sample: PBMCs or T cells enriched from blood (not recorded which). Receptor source: a woman in her 30s who had recovered from COVID-19.

The chain links TRBV4-3 to TRBJ1-1; TRBD1 matches 7 bases. Germline V gene sequence: CDR1 LGHNA, CDR2 YSLEER. Germline trimming cut 4 bases from V and 1 base from J; bases unmatched to any gene: 9. The CDR3 spans 16 residues. The CDR3, as DNA: TGCGCCAGCAGCCGTAGAGCGCAGGGGGGGAACACTGAAGCTTTCTTT. It codes for CASSRRAQGGNTEAFF.

V is TRBV18 and J is TRBJ2-7, with 7 bases fitting TRBD1. Germline CDR1 and CDR2: KGHSH and LQKENI. The CDR3 runs 14 residues. J lost 0 bases, V lost 4 bases, and 3 bases had no gene match. DNA of the CDR3: TGTGCCAGCTCACGTCGACAGGGCTCCTACGAGCAGTACTTC. Protein product: CASSRRQGSYEQYF.